This TCR beta chain was identified during a study of control samples from healthy donors and cancer patients (dated by TCRdb to the early 2020s). The germline V gene (reference sequence) specifies LGHDT as CDR1 and YNNKEL as CDR2. Spanning cysteine to phenylalanine, the CDR3 consists of 15 amino acids. The read is trimmed to its CDR3 DNA, 45 bases read in frame from base 1. The junction shows trimming of 4 bases on V and 4 bases on J, plus 14 bases between the germline ends. Points on this clone: The clone's antigen remains unknown. It has no much larger one-base neighbor in the sample; base qualities were not kept.

Library construction relied on the immunoSEQ multiplex PCR assay. This immuneACCESS table, as held by TCRdb, lists in-frame sequences with V and J called but not all clones. Of the missing ones, under half trace to an unresolved V gene in checked studies; the others have no known cause. Across this sample there are 40,000 or so clones, with 91% seen only once. Roughly 23% of the sample comes from the top ten. Sequencing was done on a sample of PBMCs. The chain links TRBV3-1 (or the pseudogene TRBV3-2) with TRBJ1-5, with the D gene call left open. This clonotype was sampled from a woman between 35 and 50 years old with head and neck cancer. The DNA sequence is TGTGCCAGCAGCCCCGGGTCCCGAGGAAATCAGCCCCAGCATTTT. Translated, this gives CASSPGSRGNQPQHF.